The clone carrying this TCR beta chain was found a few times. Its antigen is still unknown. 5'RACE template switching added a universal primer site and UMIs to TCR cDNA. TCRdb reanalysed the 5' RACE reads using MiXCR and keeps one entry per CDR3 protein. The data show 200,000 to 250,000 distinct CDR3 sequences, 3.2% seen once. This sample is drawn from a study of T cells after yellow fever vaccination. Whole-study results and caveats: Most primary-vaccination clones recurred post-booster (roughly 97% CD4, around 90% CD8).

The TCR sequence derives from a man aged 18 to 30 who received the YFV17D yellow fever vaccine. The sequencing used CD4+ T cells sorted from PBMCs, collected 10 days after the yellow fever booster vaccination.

The CDR3 nucleotides are TGTGCCAGCCGCAGTGGAACTAGCGGCGCGTACGAGCAGTACTTC. This sequence encodes CASRSGTSGAYEQYF. The chain uses TRBV12-3 or TRBV12-4 and TRBJ2-7; the match to TRBD2 covers 8 bases. V shed 8 bases and J 4 bases; nucleotides not matched to a gene: 13. The CDR3 is 15 amino acids.